This T cell receptor beta chain is drawn from a study of blood T cell repertoires in COVID-19. Study background: Italy, Spain and the United States were the sources of the convalescent and acute COVID-19 samples.

Per the original methods: Reference gene primer amplification gave estimated nucleated cell counts. Clones were sequenced by immunoSEQ multiplex PCR, and TCRdb holds only the in-frame ones, with some missing. The DNA gave D and trimming, while V, J and clone size come from that table. The sample lists about 200,000 clones; more than 70% were seen once. Individuals drawn from under 30 US areas were roughly 18 to 89 years old. Cohort placement rested on clinical history that participants reported themselves. The V and J ends lost 7 bases and 12 bases respectively, with 28 bases between them. The CDR3 length is 15 residues. The V gene's germline CDR1 is MNHEY and CDR2 SVGAGI.

This receptor was identified in a man aged 40-49 years with acute COVID-19. The chain employs TRBV6-5 and TRBJ2-7, with D tentatively TRBD1 (5 bases). Sequences were obtained from PBMCs or T cells enriched from blood (not recorded which). CDR3 sequence reads: CASTIASVYSSGLYF. CDR3 nucleotide sequence: TGTGCCAGCACCATCGCATCGGTCTATTCGTCAGGGTTGTACTTC.